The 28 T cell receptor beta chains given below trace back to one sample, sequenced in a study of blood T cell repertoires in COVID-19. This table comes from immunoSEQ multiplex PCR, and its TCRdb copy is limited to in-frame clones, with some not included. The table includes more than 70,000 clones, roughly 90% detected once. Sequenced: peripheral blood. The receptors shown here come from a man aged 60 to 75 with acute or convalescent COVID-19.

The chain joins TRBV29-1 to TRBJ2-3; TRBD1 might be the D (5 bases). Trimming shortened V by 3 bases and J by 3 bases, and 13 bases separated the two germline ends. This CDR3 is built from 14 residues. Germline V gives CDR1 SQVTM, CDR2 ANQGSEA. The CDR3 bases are TGCAGCGTTGACCCAGGGTTTTTAACAGATACGCAGTATTTT. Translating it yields CSVDPGFLTDTQYF.

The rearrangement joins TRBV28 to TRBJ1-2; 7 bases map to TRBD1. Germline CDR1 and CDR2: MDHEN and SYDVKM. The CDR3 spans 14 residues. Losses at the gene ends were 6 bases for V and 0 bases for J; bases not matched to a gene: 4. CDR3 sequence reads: CASRSGGSNYGYTF. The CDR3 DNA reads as TGTGCCAGCAGATCAGGGGGTTCTAACTATGGCTACACCTTC.

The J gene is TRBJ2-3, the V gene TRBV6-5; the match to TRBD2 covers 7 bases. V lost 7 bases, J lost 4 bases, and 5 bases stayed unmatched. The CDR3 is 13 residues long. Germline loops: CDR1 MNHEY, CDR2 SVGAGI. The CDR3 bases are TGTGCCAGCACCCGGGGGGTCCCAGATACGCAGTATTTT. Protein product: CASTRGVPDTQYF.

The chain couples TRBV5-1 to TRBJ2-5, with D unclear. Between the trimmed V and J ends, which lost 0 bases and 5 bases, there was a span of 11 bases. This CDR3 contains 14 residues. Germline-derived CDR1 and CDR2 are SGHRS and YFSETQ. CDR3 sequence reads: CASSLALSVETQYF. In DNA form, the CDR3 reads TGCGCCAGCAGCTTGGCCCTCTCTGTCGAGACCCAGTACTTC.

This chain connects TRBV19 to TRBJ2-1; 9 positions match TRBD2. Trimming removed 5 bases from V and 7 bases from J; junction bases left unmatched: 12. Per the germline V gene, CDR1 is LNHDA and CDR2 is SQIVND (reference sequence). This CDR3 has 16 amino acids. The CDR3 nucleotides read TGTGCCAGTAGTCCCCAATCCGGGACTAGCAGGAATGAGCAGTTCTTC. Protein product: CASSPQSGTSRNEQFF.

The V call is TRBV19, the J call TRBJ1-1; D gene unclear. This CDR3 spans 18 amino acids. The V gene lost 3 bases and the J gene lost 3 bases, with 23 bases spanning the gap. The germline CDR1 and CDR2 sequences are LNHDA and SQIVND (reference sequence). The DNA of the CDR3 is TGTGCCAGTAGTATTGGCGGCGGCCCCCTCATCGGGGACACTGAAGCTTTCTTT. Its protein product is CASSIGGGPLIGDTEAFF.

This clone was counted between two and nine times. In nucleotides, the CDR3 is TGTGCCAGCAGCGTAGGGAGAATCGGGATAGGGAACACTGAAGCTTTCTTT. It codes for CASSVGRIGIGNTEAFF. The chain has TRBV9 and TRBJ1-1; D is unclear. Germline assignment: CDR1 SGDLS and CDR2 YYNGEE. Between the trimmed V and J ends, which lost 0 bases and 1 base, there was a span of 16 bases. The CDR3 has 17 amino acids.

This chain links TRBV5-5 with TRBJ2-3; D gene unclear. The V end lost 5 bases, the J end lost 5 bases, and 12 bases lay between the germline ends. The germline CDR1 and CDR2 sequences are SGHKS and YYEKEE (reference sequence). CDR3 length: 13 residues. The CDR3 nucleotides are TGTGCCAGCAGTCCGTCCCCCGGAGATACGCAGTATTTT. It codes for CASSPSPGDTQYF.

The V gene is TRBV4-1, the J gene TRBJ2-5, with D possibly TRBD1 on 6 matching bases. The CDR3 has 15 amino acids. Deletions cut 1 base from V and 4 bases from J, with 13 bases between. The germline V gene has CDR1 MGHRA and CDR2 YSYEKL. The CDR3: CASSQGPARGETQYF. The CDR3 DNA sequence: TGCGCCAGCAGCCAAGGGCCGGCCAGGGGAGAGACCCAGTACTTC.

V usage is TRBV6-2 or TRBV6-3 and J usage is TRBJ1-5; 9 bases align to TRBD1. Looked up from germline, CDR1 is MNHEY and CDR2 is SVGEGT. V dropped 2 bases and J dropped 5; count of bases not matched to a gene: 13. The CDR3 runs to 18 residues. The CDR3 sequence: CASSYGTGSHSVDQPQHF. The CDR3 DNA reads TGTGCCAGCAGTTACGGGACAGGGTCCCATTCAGTGGATCAGCCCCAGCATTTT.

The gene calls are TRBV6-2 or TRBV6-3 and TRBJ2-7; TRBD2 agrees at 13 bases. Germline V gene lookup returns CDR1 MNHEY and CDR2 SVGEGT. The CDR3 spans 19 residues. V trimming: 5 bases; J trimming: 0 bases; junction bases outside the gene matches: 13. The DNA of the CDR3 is TGTGCCAGCAGTCTCGGACTAGCGGGGGCCGGAAAGCGCTCCTACGAGCAGTACTTC. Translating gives CASSLGLAGAGKRSYEQYF.

As DNA, the CDR3 is TGTGCCAGCAGCTTAGCTGGGGGGTGGACACCAAACACTGAAGCTTTCTTT. This codes for CASSLAGGWTPNTEAFF. This chain uses TRBV7-8 with TRBJ1-1; TRBD1 might be the D (5 bases). The CDR3 has 17 residues. Germline V lookup: CDR1 SGHVS, CDR2 FQNEAQ. V was pared by 0 bases and J by 2 bases, with 16 bases between.

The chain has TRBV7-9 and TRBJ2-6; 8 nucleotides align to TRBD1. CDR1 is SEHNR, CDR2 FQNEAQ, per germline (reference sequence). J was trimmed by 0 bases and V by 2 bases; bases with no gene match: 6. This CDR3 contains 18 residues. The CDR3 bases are TGTGCCAGCAGCTTACGTACAGGGGGTCCCTCTGGGGCCAACGTCCTGACTTTC. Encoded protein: CASSLRTGGPSGANVLTF.

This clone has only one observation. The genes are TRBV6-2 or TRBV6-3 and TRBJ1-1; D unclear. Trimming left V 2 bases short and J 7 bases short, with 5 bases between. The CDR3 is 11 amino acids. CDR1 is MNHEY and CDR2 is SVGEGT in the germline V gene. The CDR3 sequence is CASSYAGEAFF. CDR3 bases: TGTGCCAGCAGTTACGCCGGTGAAGCTTTCTTT.

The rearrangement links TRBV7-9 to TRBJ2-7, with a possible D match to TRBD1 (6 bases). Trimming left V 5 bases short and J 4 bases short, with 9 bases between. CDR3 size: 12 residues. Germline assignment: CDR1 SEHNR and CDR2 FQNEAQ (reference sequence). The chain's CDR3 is CASSLTGYEQYF. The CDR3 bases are TGTGCCAGCAGCCTAACAGGGTACGAGCAGTACTTC.

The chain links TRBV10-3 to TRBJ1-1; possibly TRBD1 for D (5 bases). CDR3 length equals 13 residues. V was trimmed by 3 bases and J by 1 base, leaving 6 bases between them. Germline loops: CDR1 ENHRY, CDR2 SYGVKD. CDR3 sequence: CAISDQGNTEAFF. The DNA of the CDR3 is TGTGCCATCAGTGATCAGGGGAACACTGAAGCTTTCTTT.

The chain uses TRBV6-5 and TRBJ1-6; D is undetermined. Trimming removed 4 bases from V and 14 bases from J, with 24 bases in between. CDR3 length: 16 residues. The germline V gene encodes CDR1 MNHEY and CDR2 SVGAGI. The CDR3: CASSLEVRMTYSTLHF. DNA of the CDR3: TGTGCCAGCAGTTTGGAGGTTCGGATGACTTATTCGACCCTCCACTTT.

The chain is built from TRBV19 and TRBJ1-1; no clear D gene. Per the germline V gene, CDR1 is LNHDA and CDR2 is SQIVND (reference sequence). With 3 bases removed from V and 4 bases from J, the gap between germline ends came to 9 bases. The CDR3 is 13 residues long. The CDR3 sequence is CASSIDVATEAFF. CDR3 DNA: TGTGCCAGTAGTATTGATGTGGCCACTGAAGCTTTCTTT.

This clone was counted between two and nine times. CDR3 sequence: CASSLGQRGSQHF. The CDR3 DNA sequence: TGTGCCAGCAGCTTGGGGCAACGCGGGTCCCAGCATTTT. The gene calls are TRBV5-8 and TRBJ1-5, with unresolved D. The CDR3 loop spans 13 amino acids. V was pared by 0 bases and J by 11 bases, with 12 bases between. Germline V gives CDR1 SGHTS, CDR2 YDEGEE.

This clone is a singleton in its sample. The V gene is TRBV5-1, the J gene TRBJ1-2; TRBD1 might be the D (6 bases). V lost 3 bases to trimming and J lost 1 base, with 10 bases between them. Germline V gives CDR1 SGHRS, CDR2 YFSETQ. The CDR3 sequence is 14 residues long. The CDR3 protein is CASSSRGDNYGYTF. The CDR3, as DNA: TGCGCCAGCAGCTCCAGGGGCGATAACTATGGCTACACCTTC.

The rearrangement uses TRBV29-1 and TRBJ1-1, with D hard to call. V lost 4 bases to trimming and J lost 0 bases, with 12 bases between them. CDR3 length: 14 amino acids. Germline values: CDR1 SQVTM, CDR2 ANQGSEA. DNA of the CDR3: TGCAGCGTTGTCCGAACTCAGGTGAACACTGAAGCTTTCTTT. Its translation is CSVVRTQVNTEAFF.

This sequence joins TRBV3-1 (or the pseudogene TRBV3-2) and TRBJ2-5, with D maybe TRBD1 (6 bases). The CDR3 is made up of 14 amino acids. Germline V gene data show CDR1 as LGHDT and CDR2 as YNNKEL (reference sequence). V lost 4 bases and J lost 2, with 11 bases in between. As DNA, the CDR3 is TGTGCCAGCAGCCGAGGACAGTTTCAAGAGACCCAGTACTTC. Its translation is CASSRGQFQETQYF.

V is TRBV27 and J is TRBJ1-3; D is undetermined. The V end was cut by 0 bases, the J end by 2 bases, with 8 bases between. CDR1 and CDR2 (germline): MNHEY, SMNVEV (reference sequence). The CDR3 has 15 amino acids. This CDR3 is CASSLSFNTGNTIYF. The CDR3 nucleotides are TGTGCCAGCAGTTTATCGTTTAATACTGGAAACACCATATATTTT.

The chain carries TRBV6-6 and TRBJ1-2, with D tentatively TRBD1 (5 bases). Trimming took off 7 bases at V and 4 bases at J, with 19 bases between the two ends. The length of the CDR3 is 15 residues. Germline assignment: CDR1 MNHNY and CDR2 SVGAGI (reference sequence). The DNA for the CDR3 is TGTGCCAGCATCTTAACGGGACTCTTGGGCTATGGCTACACCTTC. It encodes CASILTGLLGYGYTF.

In DNA, the CDR3 is TGTGCCAGCAGTGAAGCGGTTACAGTCACTAACTATGGCTACACCTTC. This encodes CASSEAVTVTNYGYTF. The chain has TRBV6-1 and TRBJ1-2; no definite D call. The CDR3 has 16 residues. Trimming shortened V by 0 bases and J by 0 bases, and 11 bases separated the two germline ends. Germline V CDR1 and CDR2: MNHNS, SASEGT.

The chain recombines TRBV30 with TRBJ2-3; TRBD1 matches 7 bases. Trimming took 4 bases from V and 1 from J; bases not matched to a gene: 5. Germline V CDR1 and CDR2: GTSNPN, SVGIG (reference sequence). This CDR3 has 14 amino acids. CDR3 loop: CAWNPGQRTDTQYF. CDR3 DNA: TGTGCCTGGAACCCGGGACAGCGCACAGATACGCAGTATTTT.

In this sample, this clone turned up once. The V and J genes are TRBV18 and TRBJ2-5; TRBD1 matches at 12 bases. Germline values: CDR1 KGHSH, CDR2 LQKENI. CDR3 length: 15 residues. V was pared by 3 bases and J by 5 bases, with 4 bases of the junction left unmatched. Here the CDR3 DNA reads TGTGCCAGCTCACCCTGGGACAGGGGGCTGGAGACCCAGTACTTC. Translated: CASSPWDRGLETQYF.

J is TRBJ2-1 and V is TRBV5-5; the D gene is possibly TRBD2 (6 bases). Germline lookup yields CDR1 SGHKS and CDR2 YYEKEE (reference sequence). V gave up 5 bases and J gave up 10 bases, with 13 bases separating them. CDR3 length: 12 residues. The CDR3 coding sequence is TGTGCCAGCAGTTCGGGAGTATGGGAGCAGTTCTTC. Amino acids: CASSSGVWEQFF.